This TCR beta chain was found in a study of response to subunit inactivated influenza vaccine (dated by TCRdb to the late 2010s). At the level of the whole study: The study used deep quantitative T cell receptor repertoire profiling to track responses to a trivalent subunit inactivated influenza vaccine. Beyond this particular receptor, the publication reports: It was suggested by the authors that each seasonal influenza vaccination may recruit only a limited number of new T cells.

Receptor libraries were prepared by RT-PCR. Sequencing instrument: Illumina HiSeq 2500. The public reads were reprocessed in TCRdb via fastp at Q25 and MiXCR, keeping in-frame beta chains. Entries that share a CDR3 protein sequence are merged under the most common genes and DNA. The sample table contains more than 500,000 distinct CDR3 sequences; only one count was recorded for 10% to 12% of them. The ten most abundant clones make up approximately 10% of the sample. This clonotype appeared many times. No cognate antigen has been identified for it. No quality values exist for individual bases; no much larger clone is one base distant. The CDR3 measures 14 amino acids from cysteine to phenylalanine. Only the CDR3 DNA stays, 42 bases, in frame from base 1. The CDR1 and CDR2 encoded by the germline V gene are SGHRS and YFSETQ. Trimming takes 5 bases off V and 1 base off J; junction bases not matched to a gene: 4.

These same records also appear under a second study, on T cells expressing NK-cell markers. As the second paper documents: TCR beta cDNA libraries were made by 5'RACE template switching that added a universal primer site and unique molecular identifiers. TCR beta-chain repertoires were profiled in sorted CD3+CD56+NKG2C+, CD3+CD56+NKG2C- and CD3+CD56-NKG2C+ T-cell subsets from seven or eight donors. Of the eight sequenced donors, seven were found to be HCMV-seropositive and one was found to be HCMV-seronegative. In several experiments an anti-gammadeltaTCR antibody was added to restrict sorting to alphabetaTCR-expressing T cells. In roughly 6 donors, the dominant CD3+CD56+NKG2C+ clonotypes ranked among the top 10 CD8+ clonotypes, making up roughly 1.0-7.0% of CD8+ T cells. Those dominant clonotypes were again the most abundant among CD3+CD56-NKG2C+ cells in a handful of donors, at roughly 25-60.1%. Whether the expanded NKG2C-expressing T cell clones were specific for HCMV antigens was left unclear. The eight sequenced donors were randomly selected healthy volunteers, three men and five women. HCMV serostatus was determined by detecting HCMV-specific IgG in serum with a commercial ELISA kit. Peripheral blood mononuclear cells were isolated from blood by Ficoll density gradient centrifugation. For several donors, bulk peripheral blood T-cell repertoires were also sequenced from unsorted PBMC. Synthesis of cDNA was primed from the TCR beta constant segment and was followed by two consecutive PCR amplification steps. Libraries were sequenced as 2 x 150 bp reads on Illumina HiSeq 2000/2500, MiSeq or NextSeq. MIGEC was used to demultiplex reads and group the reads by UMI, and MiTCR was used to assemble and quantify clonotypes. To remove erroneous sequences, TCR cDNA sequences were retained only when supported by two or more reads. The tcR package was used for downstream repertoire analysis, with clonotypes matched between fractions based on CDR3 nucleotide sequence plus V segment. VDJmatch was used to annotate antigen specificity against VDJdb, with one amino acid substitution in CDR3 permitted.

This receptor was obtained from a man in his forties or fifties who received an inactivated influenza vaccine. Donor details come from another sample of the same person, matched by shared clones. The V gene is TRBV5-1 and the J gene is TRBJ1-1; the central 8 bases match TRBD1. The sample in question was PBMCs from blood, obtained on the day of vaccination. In nucleotide form, the sequence is TGCGCCAGCAGTTCCGGGACAGGGAACACTGAAGCTTTCTTT. Translated, it gives CASSSGTGNTEAFF.